This TCR beta chain was obtained from a study of blood T cell repertoires in COVID-19. Background on the study: The United States, Italy and Spain were the sources of the acute and convalescent COVID-19 samples. The analysed material was cDNA or gDNA that came from T cells, B-cell-depleted T cells, or PBMCs.

Followed longitudinally, the Seattle patients had been enrolled during active infection. Study processing details: By means of reference gene primer amplification, nucleated cell counts were estimated. This table comes from immunoSEQ multiplex PCR, and its TCRdb copy is limited to in-frame clones, with some not included. V, J and clone size reflect that table, while D and trimming were determined from the DNA. The repertoire holds roughly 440,000 clones, with around 88% as singletons. This clone was counted between two and nine times. This TCR was recovered from a woman aged 45 to 65 with COVID-19, enrolled during active disease. Sequencing was done on a sample of peripheral blood.

The DNA of the CDR3 is TGTGCCAGCACCTCCAATGAGCACGAGCAGTACTTC. Amino acid sequence: CASTSNEHEQYF. The V call is TRBV28, the J call TRBJ2-7; no clear D. There are 12 residues in the CDR3. Germline V lookup: CDR1 MDHEN, CDR2 SYDVKM. V was clipped by 7 bases and J by 5 bases, with 12 bases between them.